This T cell receptor (beta chain) stems from a study of T cell responses to AZD1222 COVID-19 vaccine. The method was immunoSEQ multiplex PCR; TCRdb's version includes in-frame clones alone and lacks a portion of them. The sample has approximately 110,000 clones; more than 90% are singletons. CDR3 length: 14 residues. The J segment lost 2 bases and the V segment lost 2 bases, leaving 3 bases of the junction unmatched. Per the germline V gene, CDR1 is SEHNR and CDR2 is FQNEAQ (reference sequence). This sample comprised peripheral blood, obtained on day 0 of AZD1222 vaccination. This receptor was taken from an adult in good health. The rearrangement links TRBV7-9 to TRBJ2-7; 7 bases align to TRBD1. The CDR3: CASSLWTGAYEQYF. The CDR3 DNA sequence: TGTGCCAGCAGCTTATGGACAGGCGCCTACGAGCAGTACTTC.